These T cell receptor beta chains were read from a single sample in a study of regulatory T cells in long-lasting Graves disease. Each CDR3 protein is one row after TCRdb ran MiXCR on the multiplex PCR reads. Of 550,000 to 650,000 distinct CDR3 sequences in the sample, about 16% were seen once. These data were also filed under a second study, of T cells in Graves' hyperthyroidism and ophthalmopathy.

Sequencing was performed on peripheral blood mononuclear cells (PBMCs), taken at new diagnosis, from a patient treated with antithyroid drugs. Receptor source: a man between 18 and 29 years old with Graves disease. Both conserved end residues are part of each CDR3. The D gene is left open where the match is weak. Rows may omit the clone size; those that give it use once, few, many or a size class.

TRBJ2-7 | NA | TRBV19 | NA | CASIYEQYF | TGTGCCAGTATCTACGAGCAGTACTTC
TRBJ1-4 | NA | TRBV7-9 | TRBD1 | CASSSLQGAIEKLFF | TGTGCCAGCAGCTCCCTACAGGGGGCAATTGAAAAACTGTTTTTT
TRBJ2-7 | many | TRBV5-1 | TRBD1 | CASSSDRGRYEQYF | TGCGCCAGCAGCTCGGACAGGGGGCGATACGAGCAGTACTTC
TRBJ1-1 | few | TRBV6-5 | NA | CASSSSDGNTEAFF | TGTGCCAGCAGTTCCTCCGACGGGAACACTGAAGCTTTCTTT
TRBJ2-3 | many | TRBV27 | TRBD2 | CASSGLAGGADTQYF | TGTGCCAGCAGTGGACTAGCGGGAGGGGCAGATACGCAGTATTTT
TRBJ2-3 | NA | TRBV5-5 | TRBD2 | CASSTVSGTTDTQYF | TGTGCCAGCAGCACCGTTAGCGGGACCACAGATACGCAGTATTTT
TRBJ1-1 | NA | TRBV3-1 | NA | CASSQPADRRGPEAFF | TGTGCCAGCAGCCAACCCGCCGATCGAAGGGGCCCTGAAGCTTTCTTT
TRBJ2-7 | many | TRBV27 | NA | CASSSWGTHDEQYF | TGTGCCAGCAGTTCGTGGGGCACCCACGACGAGCAGTACTTC
TRBJ2-3 | few | TRBV2 | NA | CASSVGVPDTQYF | TGTGCCAGCAGTGTAGGGGTCCCGGATACGCAGTATTTT
TRBJ2-5 | many | TRBV12-3/TRBV12-4 | TRBD1 | CASSSGQGAITQYF | TGTGCCAGCAGTTCAGGACAGGGGGCCATAACCCAGTACTTC
TRBJ2-5 | NA | TRBV5-1 | TRBD2 | CASSRERQGGRGETQYF | TGCGCCAGCAGCCGAGAAAGACAGGGCGGGAGGGGGGAGACCCAGTACTTC
TRBJ2-1 | few | TRBV19 | TRBD2 | CASSWTSGLYNEQFF | TGTGCCAGTAGTTGGACTAGCGGGTTATACAATGAGCAGTTCTTC
TRBJ2-2 | many | TRBV2 | TRBD1 | CASSLDRTQDTGELFF | TGTGCCAGCAGTCTGGACAGGACACAGGACACCGGGGAGCTGTTTTTT
TRBJ2-5 | many | TRBV28 | TRBD1 | CASSGGTGQETQYF | TGTGCCAGCAGTGGGGGGACAGGGCAAGAGACCCAGTACTTC
TRBJ2-5 | NA | TRBV15 | NA | CATRQATGGYQETQYF | TGTGCCACCAGACAGGCTACCGGGGGTTACCAAGAGACCCAGTACTTC
TRBJ2-4 | once | TRBV30 | NA | CAWSTGVKNIQYF | TGTGCCTGGTCAACGGGAGTCAAAAACATTCAGTACTTC
TRBJ1-1 | few | TRBV20-1 | TRBD1 | CSAISMGLVTGRPEAFF | TGCAGTGCTATCTCTATGGGTCTCGTGACAGGGAGGCCTGAAGCTTTCTTT
TRBJ1-1 | few | TRBV12-3/TRBV12-4 | NA | CASSFRRRNTEAFF | TGTGCCAGCAGTTTTCGACGAAGGAACACTGAAGCTTTCTTT
TRBJ2-3 | few | TRBV27 | NA | CASSFSGLDTQYF | TGTGCCAGCAGTTTTTCTGGGCTAGATACGCAGTATTTT
TRBJ1-1 | NA | TRBV30 | NA | CASTVLRATEAFF | TGTGCCTCGACAGTACTCCGGGCCACTGAAGCTTTCTTT
TRBJ2-7 | NA | TRBV19 | NA | CASSMSGSTYEQYF | TGTGCCAGTAGTATGTCGGGGTCCACCTACGAGCAGTACTTC
TRBJ1-1 | NA | TRBV5-1 | NA | CASSSRGNTEKLGF | TGCGCCAGCAGCTCCAGAGGGAACACGGAAAAGCTAGGCTTT
TRBJ2-5 | few | TRBV7-9 | NA | CASSLPGREQETQYF | TGTGCCAGCAGCCTCCCGGGTAGAGAACAAGAGACCCAGTACTTC
TRBJ1-3 | NA | TRBV20-1 | NA | CSARLGSGNTIYF | TGCAGTGCTAGATTGGGAAGCGGAAACACCATATATTTT
TRBJ2-1 | NA | TRBV7-3 | NA | CASSLTGRVEGWANEQFF | TGTGCCAGCAGCTTAACGGGCCGGGTTGAGGGATGGGCGAATGAGCAGTTCTTC
TRBJ2-1 | many | TRBV27 | TRBD1 | CASSSVPGQGAEFFYNEQFF | TGTGCCAGCAGTTCGGTGCCGGGACAGGGGGCTGAATTCTTTTACAATGAGCAGTTCTTC
TRBJ2-7 | NA | TRBV27 | NA | CASSKWTVTDEQYF | TGTGCCAGCAGTAAATGGACAGTCACGGACGAGCAGTACTTC
TRBJ1-5 | NA | TRBV7-2 | TRBD1 | CASGLWTGSNQPQHF | TGTGCCAGCGGACTTTGGACAGGGTCTAATCAGCCCCAGCATTTT
TRBJ2-3 | many | TRBV29-1 | NA | CSVEGLGTDTQYF | TGCAGCGTTGAAGGTCTAGGAACAGATACGCAGTATTTT
TRBJ1-5 | NA | TRBV9 | TRBD1 | CASSVGTAPNQPQHF | TGTGCCAGCAGCGTTGGGACAGCCCCCAATCAGCCCCAGCATTTT
TRBJ2-7 | few | TRBV27 | NA | CASSLYPQGSSYEQYF | TGTGCCAGCAGTTTATACCCCCAGGGGAGCTCCTACGAGCAGTACTTC
TRBJ2-4 | NA | TRBV11-2 | NA | CANGAKKGNIQYF | TGTGCCAATGGGGCCAAGAAAGGAAACATTCAGTACTTC
TRBJ2-1 | many | TRBV28 | NA | CASSFGGSGYNEQFF | TGTGCCAGCAGTTTTGGAGGGTCTGGCTACAATGAGCAGTTCTTC
TRBJ2-7 | many | TRBV13 | TRBD2 | CASSPPAAGGGEQYF | TGTGCCAGCAGCCCCCCCGCCGCGGGAGGAGGTGAGCAGTACTTC
TRBJ2-5 | many | TRBV6-2/TRBV6-3 | TRBD1 | CASSKGTGGQETQYF | TGTGCCAGCAGTAAAGGGACAGGGGGTCAAGAGACCCAGTACTTC
TRBJ1-1 | few | TRBV18 | NA | CASSLSHEGVATAFF | TGTGCCAGCTCACTTAGTCATGAGGGGGTCGCTACAGCTTTCTTT
TRBJ1-1 | few | TRBV5-1 | NA | CASSPQGHTYTEAFF | TGCGCCAGCAGCCCGCAGGGACACACTTACACTGAAGCTTTCTTT
TRBJ2-7 | once | TRBV20-1 | TRBD1 | CSARLTGFAYEQYF | TGCAGTGCTAGGCTGACAGGGTTTGCCTACGAGCAGTACTTC
TRBJ2-1 | NA | TRBV25-1 | TRBD2 | CASSEWGEGNHNEQFF | TGTGCCAGCAGTGAATGGGGGGAGGGGAACCACAATGAGCAGTTCTTC
TRBJ1-5 | few | TRBV2 | NA | CASILDRSDQPQHF | TGTGCCAGCATCCTAGACAGGAGCGATCAGCCCCAGCATTTT
TRBJ2-7 | many | TRBV28 | NA | CASSLLASEQYF | TGTGCCAGCAGTTTATTAGCGTCCGAGCAGTACTTC
TRBJ2-7 | many | TRBV28 | TRBD1 | CASRPGQGAGEQYF | TGTGCCAGCAGACCGGGACAGGGGGCAGGGGAGCAGTACTTC